The next 18 T cell receptor beta chains were all read from a single sample in a study of identical twins. TCRdb ran MiXCR on the 5' RACE reads and lists one entry per CDR3 protein. The table records 250,000 to 350,000 distinct CDR3 sequences, about 8% of them present only once. These records were also assigned to another study, of yellow fever vaccine responses in identical twins.

Sequencing used memory (CD45RO+) T cells sorted from blood. Every receptor here comes from a woman aged 18-30 years in good health.

V is TRBV4-1 and J is TRBJ2-5; 13 bases fit TRBD2. The junction had 6 bases not matched to a gene; V was cut back by 4 bases and J by 4 bases. The CDR3 sequence is 16 residues long. Per germline, CDR1 MGHRA and CDR2 YSYEKL. The DNA for the CDR3 is TGCGCCAGCAGCCTCCAGACTAGCGGGGGGCTAGAGACCCAGTACTTC. It specifies CASSLQTSGGLETQYF.

The rearrangement joins TRBV6-2 or TRBV6-3 to TRBJ1-4, with D unresolved. The CDR3 has 20 residues. V lost 0 bases and J 0 bases, leaving 20 bases between the germline ends. Germline CDR1 reads MNHEY; CDR2 reads SVGEGT. CDR3 bases: TGTGCCAGCAGTTACTCTCGGGCCCGGCTCGTTGGGGCAACTAATGAAAAACTGTTTTTT. Its protein is CASSYSRARLVGATNEKLFF.

This clonotype was counted only a few times. The CDR3 protein is CASSRGIGYGYTF. The CDR3 DNA is TGCGCCAGCAGCAGGGGGATCGGCTATGGCTACACCTTC. This chain joins TRBV10-1 and TRBJ1-2; 7 bases are a match to TRBD1. The CDR3 runs 13 residues. Losses at the gene ends were 6 bases for V and 4 bases for J; bases not matched to a gene: 5. Germline lookup yields CDR1 WNHNN and CDR2 SYGVQD (reference sequence).

The chain links TRBV6-2 or TRBV6-3 to TRBJ2-7; 12 bases match TRBD2. Trimming cost V 5 bases and J 4 bases; bases outside gene matches: 3. This CDR3 has 14 residues. Germline V gene sequence: CDR1 MNHEY, CDR2 SVGEGT. CDR3 in amino acids: CASSRTSGAYEQYV. The CDR3 DNA follows: TGTGCCAGCAGTAGGACTAGCGGGGCATACGAGCAGTACGTC.

This clonotype was seen repeatedly, ten times or more. CDR3 sequence (DNA): TGCGCCAGCAGCGTGACAACGACTAGCGGGAGGAATGAGCAGTTCTTC. It encodes CASSVTTTSGRNEQFF. The chain uses TRBV5-1 and TRBJ2-1; 13 bases line up with TRBD2. Germline-derived CDR1 and CDR2 are SGHRS and YFSETQ. Germline trimming cut 4 bases from V and 7 bases from J; bases unmatched to any gene: 8. The CDR3 loop spans 16 amino acids.

This clonotype occurred a few times. The CDR3 nucleotides are TGTGCCAGCAGCTTAGGACCGGGGCCCATGGACGAGCAGTACGTC. It yields the protein CASSLGPGPMDEQYV. The rearrangement joins TRBV7-8 to TRBJ2-7; either TRBD1 or TRBD2 may fit D (5 bases each). Germline CDR1 is SGHVS and CDR2 is FQNEAQ. V was clipped by 1 base and J by 5 bases, with 15 bases between them. This CDR3 has 15 residues.

The CDR3 is CASRTQGEYQPQHF. In DNA, the CDR3 is TGTGCCAGCAGAACCCAGGGCGAATATCAGCCCCAGCATTTT. The chain couples TRBV6-2 or TRBV6-3 to TRBJ1-5; a weak D match, TRBD1 (5 bases). The germline V gene encodes CDR1 MNHEY and CDR2 SVGEGT. The length of the CDR3 is 14 residues. V gave up 6 bases and J gave up 5 bases, with 14 bases separating them.

This clonotype was seen only a few times. The genes are TRBV20-1 and TRBJ2-1; the D gene is possibly TRBD2 (6 bases). The CDR3 has 12 residues. Germline V gives CDR1 DFQATT, CDR2 SNEGSKA (reference sequence). Trimming took 4 bases from V and 9 from J, leaving 13 bases between them. This chain's CDR3 is CSAKAGRGEQFF. CDR3 DNA: TGCAGTGCTAAGGCGGGACGGGGTGAGCAGTTCTTC.

J is TRBJ1-1 and V is TRBV18, with D possibly TRBD1 on 5 matching bases. V was clipped by 5 bases and J by 0 bases, with 10 bases between them. CDR3 length: 14 amino acids. Germline CDR1 is KGHSH and CDR2 is LQKENI. The DNA for the CDR3 is TGTGCCAGCTCAATCCAGGGTATGAACACTGAAGCTTTCTTT. Amino acids: CASSIQGMNTEAFF.

This clonotype showed up many times. The chain uses TRBV29-1 and TRBJ2-2; TRBD1 might be the D (5 bases). Trimming cost V 6 bases and J 0 bases, with 11 bases left between them. The CDR3 has 14 amino acids. From germline, CDR1 is SQVTM and CDR2 ANQGSEA. The CDR3 bases are TGCAGCGTCAAGGCAGGGCCGAACACCGGGGAGCTGTTTTTT. This gives the protein CSVKAGPNTGELFF.

This clonotype was recorded many times. The chain combines TRBV7-6 with TRBJ2-1, with D perhaps matching TRBD1 (5 bases). The CDR3 extends over 16 amino acids. Germline-derived CDR1 and CDR2 are SGHVS and FNYEAQ. V shed 5 bases and J shed 2 bases, with 16 bases lying between them. In DNA form, the CDR3 reads TGTGCCAGCAGCCCGAACATCAGGGAAACCTACAATGAGCAGTTCTTC. Translating it yields CASSPNIRETYNEQFF.

This clonotype appeared many times. The V gene is TRBV5-1, the J gene TRBJ1-1; 8 bases are a match to TRBD1. CDR3 size: 16 residues. The V and J ends lost 4 bases and 3 bases, in that order; junction bases with no gene match: 11. CDR1 and CDR2 (germline): SGHRS, YFSETQ. The CDR3 is CASSQETGGRDTEAFF. CDR3 nucleotide sequence: TGCGCCAGCAGCCAAGAAACAGGGGGAAGAGACACTGAAGCTTTCTTT.

This clonotype was observed at least ten times. The V call is TRBV12-3 or TRBV12-4, the J call TRBJ2-1; D is possibly TRBD1 or TRBD2 (6 bases each). Trimming left V 3 bases short and J 8 bases short, with 8 bases between. The CDR3 has 12 residues. The chain's CDR3 is CASSLGGYEQFF. In nucleotides, the CDR3 is TGTGCCAGCAGTTTGGGGGGCTATGAGCAGTTCTTC.

In this sample, this clonotype turned up a few times. V is TRBV10-3 and J is TRBJ2-2; D remains ambiguous. The germline V gene encodes CDR1 ENHRY and CDR2 SYGVKD. The V gene lost 4 bases and the J gene lost 5 bases, with 8 bases spanning the gap. The CDR3 has 13 residues. The CDR3 DNA reads as TGTGCCATCAGTGGCCAGCAAACCGGGGAGCTGTTTTTT. Its translation: CAISGQQTGELFF.

Many counts were recorded for this clonotype. This chain joins TRBV5-6 and TRBJ2-5; no clear D gene. Germline CDR1 reads SGHDT; CDR2 reads YYEEEE. Trimming pared 2 bases from V and 2 bases from J, leaving 7 bases between. The CDR3 runs to 13 residues. The CDR3 sequence is CASSLYQQETQYF. In nucleotides, the CDR3 is TGTGCCAGCAGCTTATACCAGCAAGAGACCCAGTACTTC.

This clonotype was counted a few times. The V call is TRBV7-9, the J call TRBJ2-1, with TRBD1 matching over 8 bases. This CDR3 is 16 amino acids long. The V gene's germline CDR1 is SEHNR and CDR2 FQNEAQ (reference sequence). V was clipped by 3 bases and J by 6 bases; unmatched bases: 10. This chain's CDR3 is CASSFLYRTGSNEQFF. For the CDR3, the DNA is TGTGCCAGCAGCTTTTTGTACAGGACAGGGAGCAATGAGCAGTTCTTC.

The V gene is TRBV2, the J gene TRBJ2-7; TRBD2 matches 9 bases. Looked up from germline, CDR1 is SNHLY and CDR2 is FYNNEI. The CDR3 contains 18 residues. This CDR3 reads CTCSFSSSSGIRSYEQYF. In DNA, the CDR3 is TGTACCTGCAGTTTCTCATCCTCTAGCGGGATAAGGTCCTACGAGCAGTACTTC.

This clonotype was recorded a few times. V and J are TRBV7-9 and TRBJ1-4; no reliable D call. The CDR3 is 17 residues long. Between the trimmed V and J ends, which lost 1 base and 0 bases, there was a span of 12 bases. In germline, CDR1 is SEHNR, CDR2 FQNEAQ (reference sequence). The CDR3, as DNA: TGTGCCAGCAGCTTAGACAGTGGCTTTGCAACTAATGAAAAACTGTTTTTT. Translation: CASSLDSGFATNEKLFF.